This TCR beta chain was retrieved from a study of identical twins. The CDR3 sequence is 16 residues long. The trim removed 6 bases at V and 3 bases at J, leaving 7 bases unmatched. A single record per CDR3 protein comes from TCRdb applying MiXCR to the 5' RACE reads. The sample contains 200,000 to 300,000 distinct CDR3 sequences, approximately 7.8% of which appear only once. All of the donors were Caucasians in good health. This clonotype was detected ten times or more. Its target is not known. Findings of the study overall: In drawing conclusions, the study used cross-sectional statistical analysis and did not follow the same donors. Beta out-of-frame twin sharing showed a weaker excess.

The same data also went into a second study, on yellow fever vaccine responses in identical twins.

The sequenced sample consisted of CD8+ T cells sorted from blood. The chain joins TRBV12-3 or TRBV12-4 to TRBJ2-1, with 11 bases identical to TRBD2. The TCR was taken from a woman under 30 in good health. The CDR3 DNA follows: TGTGCCAGCAGCCAGAGACTAGCGGGGAACTACAATGAGCAGTTCTTC. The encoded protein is CASSQRLAGNYNEQFF.